This T cell receptor (beta chain) was identified during a study of spatial heterogeneity in lung cancer. Germline CDR1 and CDR2: SGHRS and YFSETQ. This CDR3 spans 14 amino acids. V lost 3 bases to trimming and J lost 4 bases, with 14 bases between them. The table lists this clonotype with many counts. Antigen unknown. TCRdb used MiXCR to reprocess the 5' RACE reads, holding one entry per CDR3 protein. This table has about 3,200 distinct CDR3 sequences, 16% appearing once. Time point given: sample taken at primary tumor resection. Unsorted samples of tumor, nontumor lung or frozen PBMC had their whole RNA sequenced. General observations from the study: The study found ubiquitous expanded tumor TCRs in blood more at resection than follow-up.

This TCR was sampled from a female donor with early-stage non-small cell lung cancer. The sequencing here drew on PBMCs, taken at surgery. The J gene is TRBJ2-7, the V gene TRBV5-1; D not resolved. The CDR3 spells CASSYTGVEYEQYF. CDR3 DNA sequence: TGCGCCAGCAGCTACACTGGAGTAGAGTACGAGCAGTACTTC.